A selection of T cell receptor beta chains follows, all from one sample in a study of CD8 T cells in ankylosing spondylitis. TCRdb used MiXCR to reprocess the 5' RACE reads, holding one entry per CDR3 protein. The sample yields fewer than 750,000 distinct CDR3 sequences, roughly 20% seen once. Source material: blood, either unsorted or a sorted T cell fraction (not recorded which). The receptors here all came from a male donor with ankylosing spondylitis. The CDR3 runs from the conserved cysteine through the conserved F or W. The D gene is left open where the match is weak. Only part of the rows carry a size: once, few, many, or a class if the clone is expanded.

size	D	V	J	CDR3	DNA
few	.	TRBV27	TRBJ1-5	CASSLSRGSGQPQHF	TGTGCCAGCAGTTTATCCAGGGGAAGTGGACAGCCCCAGCATTTT
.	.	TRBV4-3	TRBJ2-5	CASSPAVAGGRETQYF	TGCGCCAGCAGCCCCGCCGTGGCAGGGGGGAGGGAGACCCAGTACTTC
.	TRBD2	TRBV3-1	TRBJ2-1	CASSHLRLAGGLNNEQFF	TGTGCCAGCAGCCATCTCCGACTAGCGGGGGGCCTAAACAATGAGCAGTTCTTC
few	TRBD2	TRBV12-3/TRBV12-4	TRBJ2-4	CASSLAGSGGYNIQYF	TGTGCCAGCAGTTTAGCGGGGAGCGGGGGATATAACATTCAGTACTTC
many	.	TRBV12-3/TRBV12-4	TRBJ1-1	CASSLARTEEAFF	TGTGCCAGCAGTTTAGCCCGGACAGAAGAAGCTTTCTTT
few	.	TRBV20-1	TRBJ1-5	CSARLRTLGNQPQHF	TGCAGTGCTAGATTACGGACCCTGGGCAATCAGCCCCAGCATTTT
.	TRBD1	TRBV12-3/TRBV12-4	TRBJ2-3	CASSPTGRNTDTQYF	TGTGCCAGCAGTCCGACAGGGAGAAACACAGATACGCAGTATTTT
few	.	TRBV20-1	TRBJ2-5	CSAPLNQETQYF	TGCAGTGCCCCGCTGAACCAAGAGACCCAGTACTTC
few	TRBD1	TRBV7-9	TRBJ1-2	CASSLRPGGQTYGYTF	TGTGCCAGCAGCTTAAGGCCAGGGGGTCAGACCTATGGCTACACCTTC
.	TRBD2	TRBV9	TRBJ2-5	CASSFSSGRGETQYF	TGTGCCAGCAGCTTCAGCAGCGGGAGAGGAGAGACCCAGTACTTC
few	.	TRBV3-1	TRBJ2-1	CASSHEGLLYNEQFF	TGTGCCAGCAGCCACGAGGGACTGCTTTACAATGAGCAGTTCTTC
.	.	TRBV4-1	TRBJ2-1	CASSQDVGQYNEQFF	TGCGCCAGCAGCCAAGATGTCGGGCAGTACAATGAGCAGTTCTTC
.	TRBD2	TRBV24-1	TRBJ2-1	CATGALETSGRNEQFF	TGTGCCACCGGGGCCCTTGAGACTAGCGGGAGAAATGAGCAGTTCTTC
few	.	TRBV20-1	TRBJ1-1	CSARDFGQREAEAFF	TGCAGTGCTAGAGATTTTGGACAGAGGGAGGCCGAAGCTTTCTTT
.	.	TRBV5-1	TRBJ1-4	CASSFGQTYEKLFF	TGCGCCAGCAGCTTCGGGCAGACTTATGAAAAACTGTTTTTT
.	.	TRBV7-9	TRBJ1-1	CASSQIGVGGTEAFF	TGTGCCAGCAGCCAAATCGGGGTAGGGGGGACTGAAGCTTTCTTT
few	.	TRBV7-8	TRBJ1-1	CASRGIGNEAFF	TGTGCCAGCAGGGGGATTGGTAATGAAGCTTTCTTT
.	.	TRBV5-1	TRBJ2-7	CASSDNDPNEQYF	TGCGCCAGCAGCGATAACGACCCCAACGAGCAGTACTTC
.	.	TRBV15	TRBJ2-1	CATSPPLRQRDNKQFF	TGTGCCACCAGCCCACCGCTGCGACAACGGGACAATAAGCAGTTCTTC
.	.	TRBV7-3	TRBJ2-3	CASSSPTGHTQYF	TGTGCCAGCAGCTCCCCAACCGGCCATACGCAGTATTTT
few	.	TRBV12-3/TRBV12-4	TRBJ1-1	CASSPYPGDIVNTEAFF	TGTGCCAGCAGTCCGTACCCAGGGGACATTGTTAATACTGAAGCTTTCTTT
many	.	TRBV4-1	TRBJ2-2	CASSQVGVANTGELFF	TGCGCCAGCAGCCAAGTCGGAGTCGCGAACACCGGGGAGCTGTTTTTT
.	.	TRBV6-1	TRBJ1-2	CASSTRQPSYGYTF	TGTGCCAGCAGCACTAGACAGCCGAGCTATGGCTACACCTTC
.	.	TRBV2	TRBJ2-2	CASSVWGTGELFF	TGTGCCAGCAGTGTATGGGGCACCGGGGAGCTGTTTTTT
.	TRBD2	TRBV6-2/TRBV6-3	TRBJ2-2	CASKPNTSGGGTGELFF	TGTGCCAGCAAGCCCAATACTAGCGGAGGAGGGACCGGGGAGCTGTTTTTT
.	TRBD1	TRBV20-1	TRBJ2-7	CSARTGGEYEQYF	TGCAGTGCTAGGACAGGGGGAGAATACGAGCAGTACTTC
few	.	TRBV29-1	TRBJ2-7	CSVRDSPYEQYF	TGCAGCGTGCGGGACAGTCCCTACGAGCAGTACTTC